This T cell receptor beta chain is from a study of blood T cell repertoires in COVID-19. The CDR3 runs to 15 residues. V shed 8 bases and J 2 bases; nucleotides not matched to a gene: 5. Per the germline V gene, CDR1 is KGHSH and CDR2 is LQKENI. Some clones are missing from TCRdb's copy, which holds only in-frame ones; the method was immunoSEQ multiplex PCR. The table lists some 250,000 clones, about four fifths of them singletons, with around 3.4% in the top ten. Sequencing was performed on peripheral blood. The clonotype originates from a woman aged 18-29 years with acute or convalescent COVID-19. The gene calls are TRBV18 and TRBJ1-5; 11 positions agree with TRBD1. The CDR3 DNA reads TGTGCCAGCCGTGGACAGGGGGCAGGCAATCAGCCCCAGCATTTT. Translation gives CASRGQGAGNQPQHF.